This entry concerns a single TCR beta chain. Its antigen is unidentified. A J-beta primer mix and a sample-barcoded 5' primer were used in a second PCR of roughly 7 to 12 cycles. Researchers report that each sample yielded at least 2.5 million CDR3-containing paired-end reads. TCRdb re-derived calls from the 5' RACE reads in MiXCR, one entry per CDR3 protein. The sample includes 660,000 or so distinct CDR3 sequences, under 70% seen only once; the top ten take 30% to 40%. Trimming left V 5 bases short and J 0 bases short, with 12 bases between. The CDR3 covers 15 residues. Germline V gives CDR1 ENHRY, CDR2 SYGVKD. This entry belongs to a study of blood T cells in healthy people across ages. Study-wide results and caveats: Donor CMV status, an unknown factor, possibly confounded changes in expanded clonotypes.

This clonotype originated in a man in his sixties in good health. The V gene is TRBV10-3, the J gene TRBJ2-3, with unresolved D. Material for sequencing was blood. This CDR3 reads CAISPPDGSTDTQYF. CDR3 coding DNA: TGTGCCATCAGTCCCCCCGACGGCAGCACAGATACGCAGTATTTT.